A single sample gave rise to the 27 T cell receptor beta chains below, sequenced in a study of blood T cell repertoires in COVID-19. Repertoires were generated with immunoSEQ multiplex PCR, while TCRdb's copy carries only in-frame clones and drops some. The sample lists under 350,000 clones, 90% seen once, with approximately 7.5% in the top ten. The material sequenced was peripheral blood. These receptors all stem from a woman in her 30s with COVID-19, enrolled during active disease.

V and J are TRBV4-3 and TRBJ2-2; 10 bases align to TRBD1. Unmatched junction bases numbered 3, after V lost 4 bases and J lost 4 bases. The CDR3 consists of 15 residues. CDR1 is LGHNA, CDR2 YSLEER, per germline. CDR3 nucleotides: TGCGCCAGCAGCCCGGACAGGGGGGGCACCGGGGAGCTGTTTTTT. As protein: CASSPDRGGTGELFF.

This chain links TRBV5-4 with TRBJ2-1; 7 positions agree with TRBD1. Germline V CDR1 and CDR2: SGHNT, YYREEE (reference sequence). The CDR3 runs to 14 residues. The junction had 6 bases not matched to a gene; V was cut back by 0 bases and J by 9 bases. The CDR3 loop is CASSLVRDSFEQFF. The CDR3 nucleotides are TGTGCCAGCAGCTTGGTCCGGGACAGTTTTGAGCAGTTCTTC.

The sample holds one count of this clone. The chain joins TRBV6-5 to TRBJ2-3, with 13 nucleotides matching TRBD2. The trim removed 4 bases at V and 6 bases at J, leaving 7 bases unmatched. The CDR3 is made up of 16 amino acids. Germline V gene data show CDR1 as MNHEY and CDR2 as SVGAGI. The CDR3 DNA is TGTGCCAGCAGTTCCACGACTAGCGGGAGGATGGATACGCAGTATTTT. This encodes CASSSTTSGRMDTQYF.

V is TRBV18 and J is TRBJ2-7; TRBD2 agrees at 7 bases. The V and J ends lost 3 bases and 4 bases, in that order; junction bases with no gene match: 3. This CDR3 has 13 amino acids. The germline CDR1 and CDR2 sequences are KGHSH and LQKENI. CDR3 nucleotide sequence: TGTGCCAGCTCACCCTTCGGGGGGTACGAGCAGTACTTC. As protein: CASSPFGGYEQYF.

The chain links TRBV15 to TRBJ1-1; 8 bases are shared with TRBD1. Germline CDR1 reads LNHNV; CDR2 reads YYDKDF (reference sequence). After removal of 2 bases from V and 3 bases from J, the junction contained 5 bases not matched to a gene. The CDR3 runs to 15 residues. The CDR3 nucleotides read TGTGCCACCAGCAGACCCGGACAGGGTGACACTGAAGCTTTCTTT. Protein sequence: CATSRPGQGDTEAFF.

Worth noting for this clone: The junction departs from germline at one end; a sequencing error may be responsible. The chain links TRBV2 to TRBJ2-1; TRBD1 aligns across 7 bases. Germline assignment: CDR1 SNHLY and CDR2 FYNNEI. The CDR3 contains 11 residues. CDR3 in amino acids: CASSERWQGVF. CDR3 coding DNA: TGTGCCAGCAGTGAGAGGTGGCAGGGGGTCTTC. Combining the CDR3 with reference TRBV2 and TRBJ2-1 gives the whole variable domain EPEVTQTPSHQVTQMGQEVILRCVPISNHLYFYWYRQILGQKVEFLVSFYNNEISEKSEIFDDQFSVERPDGSNFTLKIRSTKLEDSAMYFCASSERWQGVFGPGTRLTVL.

The chain links TRBV4-3 to TRBJ2-1, with 14 positions matching TRBD2. After removal of 1 base from V and 4 bases from J, the junction contained 0 bases not matched to a gene. The CDR3 spans 16 residues. The V gene's germline CDR1 is LGHNA and CDR2 YSLEER. The CDR3 bases are TGCGCCAGCAGCCAAGGACTAGCGGGAGGGTACAATGAGCAGTTCTTC. As protein: CASSQGLAGGYNEQFF.

This clone has just one count. The CDR3 region has the DNA TGTGCCAGTAGTCTTGCTAGCGGGAGGGGGGGCGGATCAGATACGCAGTATTTT. This translates into CASSLASGRGGGSDTQYF. This sequence joins TRBV19 and TRBJ2-3, with 12 positions matching TRBD2. Trimming removed 5 bases from V and 4 bases from J; junction bases left unmatched: 13. The CDR3 loop spans 18 amino acids. From germline, CDR1 is LNHDA and CDR2 SQIVND (reference sequence).

The chain joins TRBV5-4 to TRBJ1-1; D unresolved. The V gene lost 0 bases and the J gene lost 1 base, with 7 bases spanning the gap. The germline gives CDR1 SGHNT, CDR2 YYREEE (reference sequence). The CDR3 is 14 residues long. CDR3 residues: CASSLEFGNTEAFF. The CDR3 DNA sequence: TGTGCCAGCAGCTTGGAGTTCGGGAACACTGAAGCTTTCTTT. Together with reference TRBV5-4 and TRBJ1-1, the CDR3 gives the full variable domain: ETGVTQSPTHLIKTRGQQVTLRCSSQSGHNTVSWYQQALGQGPQFIFQYYREEENGRGNFPPRFSGLQFPNYSSELNVNALELDDSALYLCASSLEFGNTEAFFGQGTRLTVV.

The genes are TRBV28 and TRBJ2-5, with 10 bases identical to TRBD1. Germline V gives CDR1 MDHEN, CDR2 SYDVKM. The CDR3 has 14 amino acids. V was pared by 3 bases and J by 5 bases, with 3 bases of the junction left unmatched. CDR3 loop: CASSLDRGWETQYF. Written as DNA, the CDR3 is TGTGCCAGCAGTTTGGACAGGGGGTGGGAGACCCAGTACTTC.

The chain joins TRBV7-2 to TRBJ2-3; D not resolved. The CDR3 loop spans 12 amino acids. Germline V gene data show CDR1 as SGHTA and CDR2 as FQGNSA. V dropped 2 bases and J dropped 6 bases, with 6 bases sitting between them. The CDR3 DNA is TGTGCCAGCAGCTTACAGAGGGATACGCAGTATTTT. Translation: CASSLQRDTQYF.

This chain links TRBV15 with TRBJ2-2; D not resolved. Germline assignment: CDR1 LNHNV and CDR2 YYDKDF (reference sequence). V lost 1 base and J 4 bases, leaving 4 bases between the germline ends. CDR3 length: 13 residues. CDR3 amino acids: CATSRGRTGELFF. CDR3 DNA: TGTGCCACCAGCAGAGGTCGCACCGGGGAGCTGTTTTTT.

CDR3 bases: TGTGCCAGTAGTATAGCGGGACTAGCGGGAACGGACAATGAGCAGTTCTTC. Protein product: CASSIAGLAGTDNEQFF. The J gene is TRBJ2-1, the V gene TRBV19; 13 nucleotides match TRBD2. There are 17 residues in the CDR3. V shed 1 base and J 5 bases; nucleotides not matched to a gene: 5. The germline V gene encodes CDR1 LNHDA and CDR2 SQIVND (reference sequence).

Details on this clone: A junction boundary mismatches the germline segment, possibly from a read error. The V call is TRBV18, the J call TRBJ1-5; 7 bases align to TRBD1. CDR1 and CDR2 (germline): KGHSH, LQKENI. The CDR3 is 13 amino acids. DNA for the CDR3: TGTGCCTGCTCGGAGGGGGCAAGACAGCCCCAGCATTTT. It specifies CACSEGARQPQHF.

This chain links TRBV19 with TRBJ1-5, with D perhaps TRBD1 (5 bases). Germline V gene lookup returns CDR1 LNHDA and CDR2 SQIVND (reference sequence). The CDR3 is 16 amino acids. Trimming removed 4 bases from V and 5 bases from J, with 18 bases in between. CDR3 amino acids: CASSTRGRDRDQPQHF. CDR3 nucleotide sequence: TGTGCCAGTAGTACCCGAGGCAGGGATAGGGATCAGCCCCAGCATTTT.

This clone was detected a few times. This sequence joins TRBV3-1 (or the pseudogene TRBV3-2) and TRBJ2-3; 12 nucleotides agree with TRBD1. The CDR3 runs 16 residues. V dropped 1 base and J dropped 4; count of bases not matched to a gene: 3. CDR1 and CDR2 (germline): LGHDT, YNNKEL (reference sequence). In DNA form, the CDR3 reads TGTGCCAGCAGCCAAGGTGGGACAGGGGGCGCAGATACGCAGTATTTT. This gives the protein CASSQGGTGGADTQYF.

This chain connects TRBV6-5 to TRBJ1-6, with TRBD1 identical over 7 bases. In germline, CDR1 is MNHEY, CDR2 SVGAGI. The CDR3 extends over 13 amino acids. V gave up 6 bases and J gave up 7 bases; unmatched junction bases: 3. CDR3 sequence reads: CASSWTGNSPLHF. The CDR3, as DNA: TGTGCCAGCAGCTGGACAGGAAATTCACCCCTCCACTTT.

The J gene is TRBJ1-4, the V gene TRBV4-2; D not resolved. Trimming stripped 1 base from V and 3 bases from J, with 12 bases between. There are 16 residues in the CDR3. Per the germline V gene, CDR1 is LGHNA and CDR2 is YNFKEQ. The CDR3 bases are TGTGCCAGCAGCCAAGGGGGAGGGTGGGCTAATGAAAAACTGTTTTTT. It translates to CASSQGGGWANEKLFF.

In DNA form, the CDR3 reads TGCAGTGCTAGTACAGGGGCCCGGCAGATTTATGGCTACACCTTC. Its translation is CSASTGARQIYGYTF. The chain uses TRBV20-1 and TRBJ1-2; 7 bases fit TRBD1. Per germline, CDR1 DFQATT and CDR2 SNEGSKA (reference sequence). Unmatched junction bases numbered 12, after V lost 3 bases and J lost 5 bases. The CDR3 runs 15 residues.

The gene calls are TRBV5-1 and TRBJ1-6; 8 nucleotides align to TRBD1. After removal of 2 bases from V and 4 bases from J, the junction contained 2 bases not matched to a gene. CDR1 is SGHRS, CDR2 YFSETQ, per germline. The CDR3 length is 15 residues. CDR3 residues: CASSLTGGYNSPLHF. The CDR3 DNA reads TGCGCCAGCAGCTTAACAGGGGGGTATAATTCACCCCTCCACTTT.

The V gene is TRBV9, the J gene TRBJ2-7; 8 nucleotides match TRBD2. Per the germline V gene, CDR1 is SGDLS and CDR2 is YYNGEE. With 4 bases clipped from V and 5 bases from J, the junction kept 8 bases outside the gene matches. The CDR3 runs to 14 residues. In nucleotides, the CDR3 is TGTGCCAGCAGCCCAAGCGGGGGACCACACGAGCAGTACTTC. Its translation is CASSPSGGPHEQYF.

The V gene is TRBV24-1, the J gene TRBJ2-7; perhaps TRBD2 as D (6 bases). The CDR3 length is 13 residues. V shed 1 base and J shed 7 bases, with 10 bases lying between them. Per germline, CDR1 KGHDR and CDR2 SFDVKD. As DNA, the CDR3 is TGTGCCACCAGTGATTTCGACGGAGGGGAGCAGTACTTC. It encodes CATSDFDGGEQYF.

The chain joins TRBV28 to TRBJ1-2; D might be TRBD1 (6 bases). The V end lost 2 bases, the J end lost 4 bases, and 11 bases lay between the germline ends. CDR3 length: 14 residues. The germline V gene has CDR1 MDHEN and CDR2 SYDVKM. CDR3 DNA sequence: TGTGCCAGCAGTTTAGCGTGGGACACCTATGGCTACACCTTC. Its protein is CASSLAWDTYGYTF.

This clone was counted a single time. The chain has TRBV2 and TRBJ2-7; perhaps TRBD2 as D (6 bases). Germline loops: CDR1 SNHLY, CDR2 FYNNEI. Trimming stripped 4 bases from V and 3 bases from J, with 13 bases between. CDR3 length equals 14 residues. This chain's CDR3 is CASSVGGTRYEQYF. The CDR3 DNA sequence: TGTGCCAGCAGTGTAGGCGGGACGCGCTACGAGCAGTACTTC.

This clone was seen a single time. DNA for the CDR3: TGTGCCAGCTCACTAGACAAAAACTATGGCTACACCTTC. Residues: CASSLDKNYGYTF. The V gene is TRBV18, the J gene TRBJ1-2; D unresolved. This CDR3 comprises 13 residues. V was cut by 4 bases and J by 2 bases, with 8 bases left in between. Germline CDR1 is KGHSH and CDR2 is LQKENI.

The V and J genes are TRBV6-5 and TRBJ2-1; D is perhaps TRBD2 (6 bases). This CDR3 comprises 15 residues. V was pared by 5 bases and J by 1 base, with 12 bases between. Germline assignment: CDR1 MNHEY and CDR2 SVGAGI. The CDR3 reads CASSIDSGSYNEQFF. In nucleotides, the CDR3 is TGTGCCAGCAGTATTGATAGCGGATCCTACAATGAGCAGTTCTTC.

The chain has TRBV2 and TRBJ2-1; TRBD2 is a possible D gene (6 bases). CDR3 length equals 13 residues. Germline lookup yields CDR1 SNHLY and CDR2 FYNNEI. Trimming shortened V by 8 bases and J by 4 bases, and 12 bases separated the two germline ends. In nucleotides, the CDR3 is TGTGCCAGCTGCGGACTAAATTACAATGAGCAGTTCTTC. Amino acid sequence: CASCGLNYNEQFF.